Listed below are T cell receptor beta chains from one sample, sequenced in a study of sequential checkpoint blockade in melanoma. Data came from immunoSEQ multiplex PCR; TCRdb stores just in-frame clones and leaves some out. This table holds approximately 14,000 clones, 77% found once. This material consisted of CD8+ T cells sorted from blood (inferred from file names), taken from a patient given nivolumab and ipilimumab in sequence. The receptors here all came from a human donor with melanoma. Each CDR3 is given with its conserved first and last residue. The D gene is left open where the match is weak. The size of a clone is reported for some rows only, either as once, few or many, or as a class for expanded clones.

len: 14; abundance: -; v_gene: TRBV11-3; d_gene: -; j_gene: TRBJ1-5; CDR3aa: CASSLDRKNQPQHF; CDR3nt: TGTGCCAGCAGCTTAGACAGGAAGAATCAGCCCCAGCATTTT
len: 15; abundance: -; v_gene: TRBV27; d_gene: TRBD2; j_gene: TRBJ2-1; CDR3aa: CASSKTSGSGDEQFF; CDR3nt: TGTGCCAGCAGCAAGACTAGCGGGAGTGGGGATGAGCAGTTCTTC
len: 15; abundance: -; v_gene: TRBV30; d_gene: TRBD1; j_gene: TRBJ1-3; CDR3aa: CAWSTGQGVWDTIYF; CDR3nt: TGTGCCTGGAGTACGGGACAGGGTGTCTGGGACACCATATATTTT
len: 15; abundance: -; v_gene: TRBV7-9; d_gene: -; j_gene: TRBJ1-2; CDR3aa: CASSQGWAIAYGYTF; CDR3nt: TGTGCCAGCAGCCAAGGTTGGGCCATCGCATATGGCTACACCTTC
len: 15; abundance: -; v_gene: TRBV6-1; d_gene: TRBD2; j_gene: TRBJ2-3; CDR3aa: CASSVIAGERDTQYF; CDR3nt: TGTGCCAGCAGTGTGATAGCGGGCGAGAGAGATACGCAGTATTTT
len: 18; abundance: -; v_gene: TRBV7-9; d_gene: TRBD2; j_gene: TRBJ2-7; CDR3aa: CASSEASGRPPGGSEQYF; CDR3nt: TGTGCCAGCAGCGAGGCTAGCGGGAGACCACCCGGAGGGTCCGAGCAGTACTTC
len: 14; abundance: -; v_gene: TRBV7-9; d_gene: TRBD1; j_gene: TRBJ1-2; CDR3aa: CASSSPQGLEGYTF; CDR3nt: TGTGCCAGCAGCTCACCACAGGGGCTTGAAGGCTACACCTTC
len: 13; abundance: -; v_gene: TRBV2; d_gene: -; j_gene: TRBJ2-1; CDR3aa: CASNLINYNEQFF; CDR3nt: TGTGCCAGCAACCTAATCAACTACAATGAGCAGTTCTTC
len: 18; abundance: -; v_gene: TRBV11-2; d_gene: TRBD2; j_gene: TRBJ2-7; CDR3aa: CASSPTVGLALAGYEQYF; CDR3nt: TGTGCCAGCAGCCCAACCGTGGGACTAGCTTTAGCCGGGTACGAGCAGTACTTC
len: 13; abundance: -; v_gene: TRBV7-9; d_gene: -; j_gene: TRBJ2-7; CDR3aa: CASSQTSLYEQYF; CDR3nt: TGTGCCAGCAGCCAGACTAGTCTCTACGAGCAGTACTTC
len: 12; abundance: -; v_gene: TRBV10-2; d_gene: TRBD1; j_gene: TRBJ2-7; CDR3aa: CATGTGSYEQYF; CDR3nt: TGCGCCACAGGGACAGGTTCTTACGAGCAGTACTTC
len: 13; abundance: -; v_gene: TRBV27; d_gene: TRBD2; j_gene: TRBJ2-1; CDR3aa: CASSLSGRNEQFF; CDR3nt: TGTGCCAGCAGTCTAAGCGGGAGGAATGAGCAGTTCTTC
len: 14; abundance: -; v_gene: TRBV11-2; d_gene: -; j_gene: TRBJ2-7; CDR3aa: CASSLGGNSYEQYF; CDR3nt: TGTGCCAGCAGCTTAGGTGGCAACTCCTACGAGCAGTACTTC
len: 14; abundance: -; v_gene: TRBV6-4; d_gene: TRBD1; j_gene: TRBJ2-3; CDR3aa: CASSDSTGPDTQYF; CDR3nt: TGTGCCAGCAGTGACTCGACAGGGCCAGATACGCAGTATTTT
len: 15; abundance: few; v_gene: TRBV10-3; d_gene: TRBD1; j_gene: TRBJ2-1; CDR3aa: CAIARDRGSYNEQFF; CDR3nt: TGTGCCATCGCCCGAGACAGGGGTTCCTACAATGAGCAGTTCTTC
len: 15; abundance: few; v_gene: TRBV19; d_gene: -; j_gene: TRBJ1-5; CDR3aa: CASSSGVSSNQPQHF; CDR3nt: TGTGCCAGTAGCTCAGGGGTCAGCAGCAATCAGCCCCAGCATTTT
len: 13; abundance: -; v_gene: TRBV4-3; d_gene: -; j_gene: TRBJ2-3; CDR3aa: CASSQGRTDTQYF; CDR3nt: TGCGCCAGCAGCCAAGGCAGGACAGATACGCAGTATTTT
len: 18; abundance: few; v_gene: TRBV5-4; d_gene: TRBD2; j_gene: TRBJ2-7; CDR3aa: CASRPWASGGVSSYEQYF; CDR3nt: TGTGCCAGCAGGCCGTGGGCTAGCGGGGGGGTAAGCTCCTACGAGCAGTACTTC
len: 19; abundance: -; v_gene: TRBV10-3; d_gene: TRBD2; j_gene: TRBJ2-1; CDR3aa: CAISEKLAGAVTSYNEQFF; CDR3nt: TGTGCCATCAGTGAGAAACTAGCGGGAGCCGTAACTTCCTACAATGAGCAGTTCTTC
len: 14; abundance: -; v_gene: TRBV11-2; d_gene: -; j_gene: TRBJ1-2; CDR3aa: CASSSGGAHYGYTF; CDR3nt: TGTGCCAGCAGCTCGGGTGGGGCGCACTATGGCTACACCTTC
len: 16; abundance: -; v_gene: TRBV28; d_gene: TRBD2; j_gene: TRBJ2-2; CDR3aa: CAASEVLARYTGELFF; CDR3nt: TGTGCAGCATCTGAGGTACTAGCGAGATACACCGGGGAGCTGTTTTTT
len: 16; abundance: -; v_gene: TRBV19; d_gene: TRBD2; j_gene: TRBJ2-1; CDR3aa: CASSVFAGVSYNEQFF; CDR3nt: TGTGCCAGTAGTGTTTTTGCGGGAGTCTCCTACAATGAGCAGTTCTTC
len: 17; abundance: -; v_gene: TRBV2; d_gene: -; j_gene: TRBJ1-6; CDR3aa: CASSERGTGLYNSPLHF; CDR3nt: TGTGCCAGCAGTGAAAGAGGGACTGGTCTTTATAATTCCCCCCTCCACTTT
len: 15; abundance: -; v_gene: TRBV5-1; d_gene: TRBD1; j_gene: TRBJ2-7; CDR3aa: CASSLGTGGGYEQYF; CDR3nt: TGCGCCAGCAGCCTGGGGACAGGGGGCGGCTACGAGCAGTACTTC
len: 11; abundance: -; v_gene: TRBV29-1; d_gene: -; j_gene: TRBJ2-1; CDR3aa: CSVDVRGWQFF; CDR3nt: TGCAGCGTTGATGTTAGGGGGTGGCAGTTCTTC
len: 14; abundance: -; v_gene: TRBV27; d_gene: TRBD1; j_gene: TRBJ1-1; CDR3aa: CASSLLTGGTEAFF; CDR3nt: TGTGCCAGCAGTTTATTAACAGGGGGCACTGAAGCTTTCTTT
len: 15; abundance: -; v_gene: TRBV2; d_gene: -; j_gene: TRBJ2-7; CDR3aa: CASSERRVYYYEQYF; CDR3nt: TGTGCCAGCAGTGAACGGAGGGTTTACTACTACGAGCAGTACTTC
len: 14; abundance: few; v_gene: TRBV5-1; d_gene: TRBD2; j_gene: TRBJ2-7; CDR3aa: CASSLTSGNYEQYF; CDR3nt: TGCGCCAGCAGCTTAACTAGCGGGAACTACGAGCAGTACTTC
len: 15; abundance: few; v_gene: TRBV6-5; d_gene: TRBD2; j_gene: TRBJ2-7; CDR3aa: CASRRGLATSYEQYF; CDR3nt: TGTGCCAGCAGACGGGGACTAGCGACTTCCTACGAGCAGTACTTC
len: 15; abundance: -; v_gene: TRBV4-3; d_gene: -; j_gene: TRBJ2-7; CDR3aa: CASSQDYSLSYEQYF; CDR3nt: TGCGCCAGCAGCCAAGATTACAGTTTATCCTACGAGCAGTACTTC
len: 14; abundance: -; v_gene: TRBV4-1; d_gene: -; j_gene: TRBJ2-7; CDR3aa: CASSYDRTTYEQYF; CDR3nt: TGCGCCAGCAGTTACGACAGGACCACCTACGAGCAGTACTTC
len: 15; abundance: -; v_gene: TRBV7-8; d_gene: TRBD1; j_gene: TRBJ1-1; CDR3aa: CASSGRIRDRPEAFF; CDR3nt: TGTGCCAGCAGCGGTAGAATCCGGGACAGGCCTGAAGCTTTCTTT
len: 15; abundance: -; v_gene: TRBV5-1; d_gene: TRBD1; j_gene: TRBJ2-2; CDR3aa: CASSLATGVPGELFF; CDR3nt: TGCGCCAGCAGCTTGGCGACAGGGGTCCCCGGGGAGCTGTTTTTT
len: 17; abundance: -; v_gene: TRBV5-6; d_gene: -; j_gene: TRBJ1-5; CDR3aa: CASSLAPWGSSNQPQHF; CDR3nt: TGTGCCAGCAGCTTGGCACCTTGGGGCAGTAGCAATCAGCCCCAGCATTTT
len: 15; abundance: few; v_gene: TRBV5-6; d_gene: -; j_gene: TRBJ2-7; CDR3aa: CASSLNRALTYEQYF; CDR3nt: TGCGCCAGCAGCCTTAACAGGGCACTTACCTACGAGCAGTACTTC
len: 14; abundance: -; v_gene: TRBV19; d_gene: -; j_gene: TRBJ1-1; CDR3aa: CASSANLNQPEAFF; CDR3nt: TGTGCCAGTAGCGCCAACCTAAATCAACCAGAAGCTTTCTTT
len: 14; abundance: -; v_gene: TRBV4-3; d_gene: -; j_gene: TRBJ2-7; CDR3aa: CASSQGGVGYEQYF; CDR3nt: TGCGCCAGCAGCCAGGGGGGAGTAGGCTACGAGCAGTACTTC
len: 14; abundance: -; v_gene: TRBV19; d_gene: -; j_gene: TRBJ2-7; CDR3aa: CASSRTGPTLEQYF; CDR3nt: TGTGCCAGTAGCCGCACAGGACCTACCTTAGAGCAGTACTTC
len: 16; abundance: -; v_gene: TRBV4-1; d_gene: TRBD1; j_gene: TRBJ1-6; CDR3aa: CASSLQDRTGYSPLHF; CDR3nt: TGCGCCAGCAGCCTTCAAGACCGGACAGGGTATTCACCCCTCCACTTT
len: 12; abundance: few; v_gene: TRBV4-1; d_gene: -; j_gene: TRBJ2-3; CDR3aa: CASSLSTDTQYF; CDR3nt: TGCGCCAGCAGCCTAAGCACAGATACGCAGTATTTT
len: 13; abundance: -; v_gene: TRBV30; d_gene: -; j_gene: TRBJ2-7; CDR3aa: CAWSGDNSYEQYF; CDR3nt: TGTGCCTGGAGTGGGGACAACTCCTACGAGCAGTACTTC
len: 16; abundance: -; v_gene: TRBV25-1; d_gene: -; j_gene: TRBJ1-2; CDR3aa: CASSESGQIFNYGYTF; CDR3nt: TGTGCCAGCAGTGAATCCGGACAGATTTTTAACTATGGCTACACCTTC
len: 14; abundance: few; v_gene: TRBV10-3; d_gene: TRBD1; j_gene: TRBJ1-5; CDR3aa: CAISEGTAYQPQHF; CDR3nt: TGTGCCATCAGTGAGGGGACAGCCTATCAGCCCCAGCATTTT